Only a few counts were recorded for the clone carrying this TCR beta chain. No antigen is known for it. The data originate from a study of blood T cells in healthy people across ages. Broader study findings: In older individuals, TCR beta diversity per million T cells was lower, falling roughly linearly with age. Both higher diversity and more naive CD4+ cells marked long-lived donors when set against aged donors.

Primers used in a second PCR of about 6 to 12 cycles were a sample-barcoded 5' primer and a J-beta primer mix. One entry per CDR3 protein, called by TCRdb with MiXCR from the 5' RACE reads. The table has about 970,000 distinct CDR3 sequences, 51% seen once. The CDR3 runs to 12 residues. Germline loops: CDR1 LGHNA, CDR2 YNFKEQ. Trimming removed 0 bases from V and 6 bases from J, with 5 bases in between. This chain uses TRBV4-2 with TRBJ2-5; no reliable D call. This TCR was recovered from an older woman in good health. The sample consisted of blood. The CDR3 is CASSQEEQTQYF. CDR3 in DNA: TGTGCCAGCAGCCAAGAAGAGCAGACCCAGTACTTC.